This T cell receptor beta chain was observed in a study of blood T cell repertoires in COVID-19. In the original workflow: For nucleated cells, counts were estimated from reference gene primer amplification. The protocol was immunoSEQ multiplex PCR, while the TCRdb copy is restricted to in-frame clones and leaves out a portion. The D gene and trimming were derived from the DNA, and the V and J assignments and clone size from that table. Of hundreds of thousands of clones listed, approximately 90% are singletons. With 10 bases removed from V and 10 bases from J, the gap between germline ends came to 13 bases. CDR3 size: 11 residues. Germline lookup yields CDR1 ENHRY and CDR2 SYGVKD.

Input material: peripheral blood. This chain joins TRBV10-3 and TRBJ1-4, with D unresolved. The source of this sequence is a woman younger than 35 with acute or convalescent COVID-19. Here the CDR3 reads CASGSTGKLFF. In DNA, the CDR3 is TGTGCCAGCGGCTCAACGGGAAAACTGTTTTTT.